This record looks at one T cell receptor beta chain sequence and its context. Its antigen is as yet unknown. PCR employed 60 Vbeta and 13 Jbeta primers. The data were produced by immunoSEQ multiplex PCR, yet TCRdb's version contains in-frame clones alone and is incomplete. This table has approximately 110,000 clones, 70% to 80% appearing once. This entry is derived from a study of cytomegalovirus exposure and HLA in healthy donors. Study findings and constraints: Most TCR sequences showed up rarely, but some public TCRs showed up in many donors.

The donors comprised healthy bone marrow donors. Despite likely unrecorded immune exposures, the donors were nominally healthy at the time of sampling. Trimming removed 4 bases at V and 9 bases at J, with 15 bases between. Germline V gene data show CDR1 as SQVTM and CDR2 as ANQGSEA. The CDR3 covers 12 residues. Material: PBMCs. The V call is TRBV29-1, the J call TRBJ1-1; D may be TRBD1 (5 bases). The receptor's source is a man between 45 and 60 years old in good health and CMV-seronegative. The CDR3 DNA follows: TGCAGCGTTGGACCCGGGGGGTGGCAAGCTTTCTTT. This sequence encodes CSVGPGGWQAFF.